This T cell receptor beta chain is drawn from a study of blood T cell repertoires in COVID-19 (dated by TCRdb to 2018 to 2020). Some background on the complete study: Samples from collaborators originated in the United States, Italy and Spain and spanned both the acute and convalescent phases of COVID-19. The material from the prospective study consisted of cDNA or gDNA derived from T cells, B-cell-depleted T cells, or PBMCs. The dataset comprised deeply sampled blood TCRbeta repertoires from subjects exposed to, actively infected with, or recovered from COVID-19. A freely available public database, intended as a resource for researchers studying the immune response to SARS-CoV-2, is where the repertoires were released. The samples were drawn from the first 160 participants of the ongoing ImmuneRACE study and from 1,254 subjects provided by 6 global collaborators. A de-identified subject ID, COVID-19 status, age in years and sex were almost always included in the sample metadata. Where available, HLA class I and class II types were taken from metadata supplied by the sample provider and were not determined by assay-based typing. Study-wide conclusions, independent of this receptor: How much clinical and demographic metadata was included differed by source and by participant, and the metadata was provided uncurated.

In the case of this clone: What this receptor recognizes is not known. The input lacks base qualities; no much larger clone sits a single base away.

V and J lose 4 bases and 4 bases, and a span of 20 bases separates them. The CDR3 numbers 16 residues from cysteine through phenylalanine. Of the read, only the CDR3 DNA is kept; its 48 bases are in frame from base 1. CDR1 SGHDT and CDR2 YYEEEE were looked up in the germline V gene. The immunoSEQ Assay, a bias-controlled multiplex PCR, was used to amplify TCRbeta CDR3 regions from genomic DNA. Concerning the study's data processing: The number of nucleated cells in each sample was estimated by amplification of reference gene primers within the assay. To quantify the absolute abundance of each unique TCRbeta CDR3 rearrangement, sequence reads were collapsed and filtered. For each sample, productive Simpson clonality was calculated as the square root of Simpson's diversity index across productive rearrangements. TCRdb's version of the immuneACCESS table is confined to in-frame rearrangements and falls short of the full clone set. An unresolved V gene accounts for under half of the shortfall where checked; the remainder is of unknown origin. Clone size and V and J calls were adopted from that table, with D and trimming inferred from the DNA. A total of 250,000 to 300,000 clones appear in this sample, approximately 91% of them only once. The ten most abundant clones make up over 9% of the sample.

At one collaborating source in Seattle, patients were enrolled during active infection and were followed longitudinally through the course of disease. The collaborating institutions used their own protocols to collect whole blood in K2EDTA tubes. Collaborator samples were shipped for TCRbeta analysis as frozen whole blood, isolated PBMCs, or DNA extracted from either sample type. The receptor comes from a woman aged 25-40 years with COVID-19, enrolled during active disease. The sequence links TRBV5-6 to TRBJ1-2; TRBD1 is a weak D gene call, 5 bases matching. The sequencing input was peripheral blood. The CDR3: CASSPEGSGDPYGYTF. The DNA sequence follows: TGTGCCAGCAGCCCTGAGGGGTCGGGAGACCCCTATGGCTACACCTTC.